The clone carrying this TCR beta chain has a single count. Its antigen is undetermined. Other DNA sequences in this sample translate to the same CDR3. The source of the sample is a study of cytomegalovirus exposure and HLA in healthy donors. The overall study: A later analysis reported the 130 or so validation repertoires used the same platform as the approximately 650 first-cohort repertoires. Study findings and constraints: The investigators catalogued 150 to 200 TCR beta chains as cytomegalovirus-associated. The authors confirmed in vitro that three CMV-associated chains were specific for CMV antigens.

Assay: immunoSEQ multiplex PCR; the TCRdb copy retains only in-frame clones and omits some. The sample has roughly 280,000 clones; 80% to 90% are singletons. The junction had 2 bases not matched to a gene; V was cut back by 1 base and J by 2 bases. CDR1 is LNHDA and CDR2 is SQIVND in the germline V gene (reference sequence). The CDR3 is 14 residues long. V usage is TRBV19 and J usage is TRBJ2-7; TRBD1 matches 7 bases. This sequence originates from a woman under 30 in good health and CMV-seronegative. Sequencing was carried out using PBMCs. The CDR3: CASSIGQGTYEQYF. The CDR3 bases are TGTGCCAGTAGTATAGGACAGGGTACCTACGAGCAGTACTTC.